The next 21 T cell receptor beta chains were all read from a single sample in a study of blood T cell repertoires in COVID-19. Clones were read by immunoSEQ multiplex PCR, and TCRdb kept only the in-frame ones, dropping some. Seen here are over 80,000 clones, 85% to 95% observed once, and the top ten hold roughly 1.7%. The source material was peripheral blood. Every receptor here comes from a man aged 60-69 years with acute or convalescent COVID-19.

The chain couples TRBV19 to TRBJ2-3, with 11 nucleotides matching TRBD1. V gave up 3 bases and J gave up 9 bases; unmatched junction bases: 8. The CDR3 is 15 residues long. Looked up from germline, CDR1 is LNHDA and CDR2 is SQIVND (reference sequence). Here the CDR3 DNA reads TGTGCCAGTAGTATTGTGGGGACAGGGGGGAACACGCAGTATTTT. It encodes CASSIVGTGGNTQYF.

This chain links TRBV9 with TRBJ2-3; no reliable D call. Germline values: CDR1 SGDLS, CDR2 YYNGEE. Trimming removed 2 bases at V and 3 bases at J, with 13 bases between. This CDR3 spans 15 amino acids. The CDR3 sequence is CASSVRPGSTDTQYF. The CDR3 DNA is TGTGCCAGCAGCGTTCGCCCAGGTTCAACAGATACGCAGTATTTT.

This clone occurred once. The chain uses TRBV28 and TRBJ2-5; D ambiguous. With 4 bases removed from V and 2 bases from J, the gap between germline ends came to 5 bases. The V gene's germline CDR1 is MDHEN and CDR2 SYDVKM. The CDR3 has 12 amino acids. Here the CDR3 DNA reads TGTGCCAGCAGTTCCCCTCAAGAGACCCAGTACTTC. Translated, it gives CASSSPQETQYF.

This chain joins TRBV9 and TRBJ2-3, with D perhaps matching TRBD1 (6 bases). CDR1 is SGDLS and CDR2 is YYNGEE in the germline V gene. Trimming cost V 5 bases and J 2 bases, with 12 bases left between them. The CDR3 extends over 14 amino acids. CDR3 nucleotides: TGTGCCAGCAGTGCCGGACAGATCACAGATACGCAGTATTTT. Residues: CASSAGQITDTQYF.

The chain uses TRBV7-3 and TRBJ2-6; 8 bases line up with TRBD1. Germline V gene sequence: CDR1 SGHTA, CDR2 FQGTGA. Trimming at V came to 4 bases and at J to 0 bases, leaving 17 bases not matched to a gene. CDR3 size: 21 residues. CDR3 coding DNA: TGTGCCAGCAGCTCCCCCGGGACAGGAGGTTTGACGCCCTCTGGGGCCAACGTCCTGACTTTC. It specifies CASSSPGTGGLTPSGANVLTF.

This chain links TRBV15 with TRBJ2-6; 7 bases align to TRBD1. This CDR3 contains 17 residues. Trimming took 1 base from V and 2 from J; bases not matched to a gene: 5. From germline, CDR1 is LNHNV and CDR2 YYDKDF (reference sequence). DNA of the CDR3: TGTGCCACCAGCAGAGGGACAGGTTCCACTGGGGCCAACGTCCTGACTTTC. It encodes CATSRGTGSTGANVLTF.

The V and J genes are TRBV19 and TRBJ2-7; 9 positions agree with TRBD2. CDR1 and CDR2 from the germline V gene are LNHDA and SQIVND (reference sequence). Trimming took 7 bases from V and 5 from J; bases not matched to a gene: 9. The CDR3 length is 14 residues. CDR3 sequence (DNA): TGTGCCAGTAAGTCAGCGGGAGGTTCCCACGAGCAGTACTTC. This gives the protein CASKSAGGSHEQYF. Using reference TRBV19 and TRBJ2-7 for the parts outside the CDR3, the full variable domain is DGGITQSPKYLFRKEGQNVTLSCEQNLNHDAMYWYRQDPGQGLRLIYYSQIVNDFQKGDIAEGYSVSREKKESFPLTVTSAQKNPTAFYLCASKSAGGSHEQYFGPGTRLTVT.

The rearrangement links TRBV2 to TRBJ2-1, with D unclear. The germline V gene has CDR1 SNHLY and CDR2 FYNNEI. The ends were cut back, 4 bases at V and 5 bases at J, with 9 bases in the middle. The CDR3 is 13 residues long. The CDR3 sequence is CASSVGRNNEQFF. The CDR3 DNA sequence: TGTGCCAGCAGTGTGGGCAGGAACAATGAGCAGTTCTTC.

J is TRBJ2-5 and V is TRBV5-4; no clear D. The V gene lost 4 bases and the J gene lost 0 bases, with 10 bases spanning the gap. Germline CDR1 is SGHNT and CDR2 is YYREEE (reference sequence). The CDR3 is 14 amino acids. The CDR3 nucleotides read TGTGCCAGCAGCACAGCAGTGTACCAAGAGACCCAGTACTTC. Translating it yields CASSTAVYQETQYF.

The chain is built from TRBV7-6 and TRBJ1-4; possible D gene TRBD1, 5 bases. The CDR3 sequence is 12 residues long. The ends were cut back, 6 bases at V and 12 bases at J, with 14 bases in the middle. The V gene's germline CDR1 is SGHVS and CDR2 FNYEAQ. The CDR3 here is CASRSQGLELFF. CDR3 nucleotide sequence: TGTGCCAGCAGATCCCAGGGTTTGGAACTGTTTTTT.

The chain carries TRBV19 and TRBJ2-5; possible D gene TRBD2, 6 bases. The V gene lost 3 bases and the J gene lost 5 bases, with 16 bases spanning the gap. Per the germline V gene, CDR1 is LNHDA and CDR2 is SQIVND (reference sequence). The CDR3 sequence is 15 residues long. This chain's CDR3 is CASSMGDGGRETQYF. In nucleotides, the CDR3 is TGTGCCAGTAGTATGGGCGACGGGGGTCGGGAGACCCAGTACTTC.

This chain joins TRBV5-4 and TRBJ1-1; D unresolved. V was pared by 0 bases and J by 4 bases, with 7 bases between. The germline gives CDR1 SGHNT, CDR2 YYREEE (reference sequence). The CDR3 sequence is 13 residues long. CDR3 bases: TGTGCCAGCAGCTTGGTAGCCTCCACTGAAGCTTTCTTT. Translating gives CASSLVASTEAFF.

The chain couples TRBV5-4 to TRBJ2-7; 8 bases are shared with TRBD2. The V gene's germline CDR1 is SGHNT and CDR2 YYREEE (reference sequence). Trimming removed 0 bases from V and 0 bases from J; junction bases left unmatched: 2. This CDR3 has 15 amino acids. CDR3 sequence: CASSLELADSYEQYF. The DNA of the CDR3 is TGTGCCAGCAGCTTGGAACTAGCGGACTCCTACGAGCAGTACTTC.

This chain connects TRBV19 to TRBJ1-5, with TRBD1 matching over 9 bases. V was clipped by 4 bases and J by 3 bases; unmatched bases: 16. Germline CDR1 LNHDA, CDR2 SQIVND (reference sequence). This CDR3 comprises 19 residues. The CDR3 DNA is TGTGCCAGTAGTACCCCCAGGTCGGGGACAGGGCGGATCAATCAGCCCCAGCATTTT. Translation gives CASSTPRSGTGRINQPQHF.

V gene TRBV2 combines with J gene TRBJ2-4, with D hard to call. CDR1 is SNHLY and CDR2 is FYNNEI in the germline V gene. There are 14 residues in the CDR3. V was clipped by 6 bases and J by 5 bases, with 14 bases between them. The CDR3 loop reads CASSLSRVENIQYF. The CDR3 bases are TGTGCCAGCAGCCTAAGTCGCGTGGAAAACATTCAGTACTTC. The whole variable domain, filled in from reference TRBV2 and TRBJ2-4, reads EPEVTQTPSHQVTQMGQEVILRCVPISNHLYFYWYRQILGQKVEFLVSFYNNEISEKSEIFDDQFSVERPDGSNFTLKIRSTKLEDSAMYFCASSLSRVENIQYFGAGTRLSVL.

The CDR3 loop reads CASSPRGDQNEKLFF. The DNA of the CDR3 is TGTGCCAGCAGCCCCCGGGGGGACCAGAATGAAAAACTGTTTTTT. The chain carries TRBV28 and TRBJ1-4; possible D gene TRBD1, 5 bases. The CDR3 is made up of 15 amino acids. The germline gives CDR1 MDHEN, CDR2 SYDVKM. V was clipped by 6 bases and J by 5 bases, with 16 bases between them.

The chain employs TRBV7-9 and TRBJ2-5, with D maybe TRBD2 (6 bases). Germline V gives CDR1 SEHNR, CDR2 FQNEAQ (reference sequence). V shed 6 bases and J shed 5 bases, with 16 bases lying between them. This CDR3 is built from 14 residues. CDR3 residues: CASSIGVGGETQYF. The CDR3 DNA reads TGTGCCAGCAGTATAGGGGTCGGAGGGGAGACCCAGTACTTC. Full variable domain (outside the CDR3, taken from reference TRBV7-9 and TRBJ2-5): DTGVSQNPRHKITKRGQNVTFRCDPISEHNRLYWYRQTLGQGPEFLTYFQNEAQLEKSRLLSDRFSAERPKGSFSTLEIQRTEQGDSAMYLCASSIGVGGETQYFGPGTRLLVL.

The rearrangement uses TRBV5-1 and TRBJ1-2; perhaps TRBD1 as D (6 bases). The CDR3 consists of 13 residues. CDR1 SGHRS and CDR2 YFSETQ come from the germline V gene. V lost 4 bases and J 3 bases, leaving 10 bases between the germline ends. The CDR3 loop reads CASSKDSDYGYTF. The CDR3 DNA reads as TGCGCCAGCAGCAAGGACAGTGACTATGGCTACACCTTC.

The V gene is TRBV27, the J gene TRBJ2-1; unclear D gene. V shed 5 bases and J shed 9 bases, with 17 bases lying between them. CDR1 is MNHEY and CDR2 is SMNVEV in the germline V gene (reference sequence). CDR3 length: 14 residues. CDR3 region: CASSVMTGGGEQFF. DNA of the CDR3: TGTGCCAGCAGTGTCATGACTGGCGGCGGTGAGCAGTTCTTC.

The chain links TRBV10-1 to TRBJ1-1; tentatively, D is TRBD1 (5 bases). V shed 0 bases and J shed 2 bases, with 10 bases lying between them. Germline CDR1 reads WNHNN; CDR2 reads SYGVQD (reference sequence). The CDR3 has 15 amino acids. The CDR3 protein is CASSESGRGNTEAFF. The CDR3 DNA is TGCGCCAGCAGTGAGTCGGGTAGGGGCAACACTGAAGCTTTCTTT.

The chain joins TRBV28 to TRBJ2-1; tentative D call: TRBD2 (6 bases). With 3 bases removed from V and 5 bases from J, the gap between germline ends came to 14 bases. CDR1 MDHEN and CDR2 SYDVKM come from the germline V gene. The CDR3 spans 15 residues. The CDR3 here is CASSFSGPRDNEQFF. The CDR3 DNA sequence: TGTGCCAGCAGTTTCAGCGGGCCGAGAGACAATGAGCAGTTCTTC.